This passage covers 27 T cell receptor beta chains from one sample sequenced in a study of breast tumors, draining lymph nodes, adjacent tissues. TCRdb used MiXCR to reprocess the multiplex PCR reads, holding one entry per CDR3 protein. Of some 22,000 distinct CDR3 sequences listed, 68% are singletons. Sequenced material: tumor-adjacent breast tissue. All receptors derive from a female donor with breast cancer. Some clones in this sample may be carry-over from other donors' samples.

The chain is built from TRBV20-1 and TRBJ2-1; 7 bases are a match to TRBD2. The CDR3 length is 14 residues. CDR1 and CDR2 (germline): DFQATT, SNEGSKA (reference sequence). Germline trimming cut 5 bases from V and 7 bases from J; bases unmatched to any gene: 11. The CDR3 loop is CSALVRTRRNEQFF. The CDR3 nucleotides are TGCAGTGCTCTAGTGCGGACTAGGCGGAATGAGCAGTTCTTC.

This clonotype was counted between two and nine times. The V gene is TRBV20-1, the J gene TRBJ2-3; the D gene is possibly TRBD2 (5 bases). The CDR3 runs to 15 residues. V gave up 0 bases and J gave up 2 bases, with 12 bases separating them. The germline CDR1 and CDR2 sequences are DFQATT and SNEGSKA (reference sequence). The CDR3 DNA sequence: TGCAGTGCTAGAGATTTGCAGCGGCACACAGATACGCAGTATTTT. Translated, it gives CSARDLQRHTDTQYF.

The V and J genes are TRBV5-4 and TRBJ2-3; 8 bases agree with TRBD2. CDR3 length equals 15 residues. From germline, CDR1 is SGHNT and CDR2 YYREEE (reference sequence). J lost 3 bases, V lost 0 bases, and 3 bases had no gene match. DNA for the CDR3: TGTGCCAGCAGCTTGGAAGCGGGAGCAACAGATACGCAGTATTTT. It yields the protein CASSLEAGATDTQYF.

This clonotype was recorded at least ten times. The rearrangement joins TRBV30 to TRBJ2-7, with no clear D. Looked up from germline, CDR1 is GTSNPN and CDR2 is SVGIG (reference sequence). The V end lost 5 bases, the J end lost 0 bases, and 8 bases lay between the germline ends. The CDR3 loop spans 12 amino acids. As DNA, the CDR3 is TGTGCCTGGGGTATTAGCTCCTACGAGCAGTACTTC. Translating gives CAWGISSYEQYF. Drawing the rest from reference TRBV30 and TRBJ2-7, the complete variable domain is SQTIHQWPATLVQPVGSPLSLECTVEGTSNPNLYWYRQAAGRGLQLLFYSVGIGQISSEVPQNLSASRPQDRQFILSSKKLLLSDSGFYLCAWGISSYEQYFGPGTRLTVT.

The chain is built from TRBV15 and TRBJ2-2; TRBD1 agrees at 7 bases. V shed 3 bases and J 7 bases; nucleotides not matched to a gene: 5. The CDR3 consists of 14 residues. CDR1 is LNHNV and CDR2 is YYDKDF in the germline V gene (reference sequence). As DNA, the CDR3 is TGTGCCACCAGCAGGACAGGGATTGACGGGGAGCTGTTTTTT. Its translation is CATSRTGIDGELFF. Looking up the rest from reference TRBV15 and TRBJ2-2 gives the full variable domain: DAMVIQNPRYQVTQFGKPVTLSCSQTLNHNVMYWYQQKSSQAPKLLFHYYDKDFNNEADTPDNFQSRRPNTSFCFLDIRSPGLGDTAMYLCATSRTGIDGELFFGEGSRLTVL.

This clonotype was recorded at least ten times. The CDR3 coding sequence is TGTGCCAGCAGCTTCCGAGACACCCGCACAGATACGCAGTATTTT. It specifies CASSFRDTRTDTQYF. The rearrangement links TRBV5-5 to TRBJ2-3; D gene unclear. The CDR3 is 15 residues long. Germline V gives CDR1 SGHKS, CDR2 YYEKEE (reference sequence). Deletions cut 2 bases from V and 1 base from J, with 11 bases between.

The V call is TRBV7-9, the J call TRBJ2-5; 9 bases agree with TRBD1. The length of the CDR3 is 15 residues. Per the germline V gene, CDR1 is SEHNR and CDR2 is FQNEAQ (reference sequence). V gave up 3 bases and J gave up 10 bases; unmatched junction bases: 12. The CDR3: CASSFTGRQGGVQYF. DNA of the CDR3: TGTGCCAGCAGCTTTACCGGGAGACAGGGGGGGGTCCAGTACTTC.

By share, this clonotype ranks as medium-sized. This sequence joins TRBV11-2 and TRBJ2-7, with TRBD1 matching over 9 bases. V was pared by 4 bases and J by 4 bases, with 5 bases of the junction left unmatched. The V gene's germline CDR1 is SGHAT and CDR2 FQNNGV. CDR3 size: 14 residues. CDR3 sequence (DNA): TGTGCCAGCAGCTCACCGGGACAGGGATACGAGCAGTACTTC. It translates to CASSSPGQGYEQYF.

The sample holds a few counts of this clonotype. The rearrangement joins TRBV10-3 to TRBJ2-7; TRBD2 matches at 7 bases. Germline assignment: CDR1 ENHRY and CDR2 SYGVKD. The ends lost 3 bases at V and 3 bases at J; junction bases unmatched: 2. This CDR3 spans 13 amino acids. CDR3 sequence: CAISEGTNYEQYF. The CDR3 DNA is TGTGCCATCAGTGAAGGGACTAACTACGAGCAGTACTTC.

The V gene is TRBV9, the J gene TRBJ2-3; D is uncertain. The germline V gene encodes CDR1 SGDLS and CDR2 YYNGEE. CDR3 length: 15 residues. Trimming stripped 6 bases from V and 2 bases from J, with 16 bases between. The CDR3 DNA is TGTGCCAGCACCGCTGACGGTATCAACACAGATACGCAGTATTTT. Translating gives CASTADGINTDTQYF. The variable domain in full, with the rest retrieved from reference TRBV9 and TRBJ2-3, is DSGVTQTPKHLITATGQRVTLRCSPRSGDLSVYWYQQSLDQGLQFLIQYYNGEERAKGNILERFSAQQFPDLHSELNLSSLELGDSALYFCASTADGINTDTQYFGPGTRLTVL.

This clonotype was seen more than once but under ten times. V is TRBV27 and J is TRBJ2-7; 7 nucleotides match TRBD1. Germline V gene sequence: CDR1 MNHEY, CDR2 SMNVEV (reference sequence). The junction had 10 bases not matched to a gene; V was cut back by 5 bases and J by 3 bases. CDR3 length: 15 amino acids. CDR3 amino acids: CASSQTGTDVYEQYF. CDR3 DNA sequence: TGTGCCAGCAGTCAAACCGGGACAGATGTCTACGAGCAGTACTTC.

The rearrangement joins TRBV20-1 to TRBJ1-4, with 8 nucleotides matching TRBD1. The CDR3 totals 12 residues. With 6 bases clipped from V and 7 bases from J, the junction kept 4 bases outside the gene matches. CDR1 is DFQATT, CDR2 SNEGSKA, per germline (reference sequence). The CDR3 reads CSARTGFEKLFF. The DNA of the CDR3 is TGCAGTGCAAGGACAGGGTTTGAAAAACTGTTTTTT.

By its share, this clonotype is medium-sized. The chain recombines TRBV11-1 with TRBJ1-6; D is uncertain. Germline CDR1 and CDR2: SGHAT and FQDESV (reference sequence). V lost 3 bases and J 3 bases, leaving 6 bases between the germline ends. This CDR3 has 14 amino acids. The CDR3 loop reads CASSFAVYNSPLHF. The DNA for the CDR3 is TGTGCCAGCAGCTTCGCAGTCTATAATTCACCCCTCCACTTT.

This chain uses TRBV20-1 with TRBJ2-7, with D perhaps matching TRBD1 (5 bases). Per germline, CDR1 DFQATT and CDR2 SNEGSKA (reference sequence). The CDR3 totals 14 residues. V was shortened by 3 bases and J by 6 bases, with 18 bases between the two germline ends. The CDR3 protein is CSASLGPRGVEQYF. The CDR3 DNA is TGCAGTGCTAGTCTGGGCCCTAGGGGCGTCGAGCAGTACTTC.

The rearrangement uses TRBV24-1 and TRBJ2-3, with D possibly TRBD2 on 5 matching bases. The ends were cut back, 4 bases at V and 6 bases at J, with 13 bases in the middle. The CDR3 covers 14 residues. Germline loops: CDR1 KGHDR, CDR2 SFDVKD. The CDR3 DNA reads TGTGCCACCAGTGACACCGGAGGACTCGATACGCAGTATTTT. Protein sequence: CATSDTGGLDTQYF.

The rearrangement joins TRBV24-1 to TRBJ2-7; 10 bases match TRBD1. The CDR3 loop spans 18 amino acids. Germline lookup yields CDR1 KGHDR and CDR2 SFDVKD. The J segment lost 2 bases and the V segment lost 4 bases, leaving 13 bases of the junction unmatched. As DNA, the CDR3 is TGTGCCACCAGTGACCCCGGACAGGGGGGCTCCAAAACCTACGAGCAGTACTTC. Translating it yields CATSDPGQGGSKTYEQYF.

The chain has TRBV5-1 and TRBJ2-6; 11 bases are shared with TRBD1. Trimming removed 0 bases from V and 0 bases from J; junction bases left unmatched: 2. The germline CDR1 and CDR2 sequences are SGHRS and YFSETQ. The CDR3 is 18 residues long. This chain's CDR3 is CASSLEGQGVSGANVLTF. As DNA, the CDR3 is TGCGCCAGCAGCTTGGAGGGACAGGGGGTCTCTGGGGCCAACGTCCTGACTTTC.

The V and J genes are TRBV6-5 and TRBJ2-7, with 7 bases aligning to TRBD2. CDR3 length equals 16 residues. CDR1 MNHEY and CDR2 SVGAGI come from the germline V gene. Germline trimming cut 4 bases from V and 5 bases from J; bases unmatched to any gene: 14. CDR3 in amino acids: CASSSGLAPGRHEQYF. The CDR3 bases are TGTGCCAGCAGTTCCGGACTCGCGCCCGGGAGGCACGAGCAGTACTTC.

The chain employs TRBV25-1 and TRBJ2-5; 9 bases agree with TRBD1. The V and J ends lost 5 bases and 5 bases, in that order; junction bases with no gene match: 9. CDR1 and CDR2 from the germline V gene are MGHDK and SYGVNS. The CDR3 is made up of 15 amino acids. The CDR3 region has the DNA TGTGCCAGCAGTCCACCCGGGACAGGGTCTGAGACCCAGTACTTC. Amino acid sequence: CASSPPGTGSETQYF. The whole variable domain, remainder taken from reference TRBV25-1 and TRBJ2-5, is EADIYQTPRYLVIGTGKKITLECSQTMGHDKMYWYQQDPGMELHLIHYSYGVNSTEKGDLSSESTVSRIRTEHFPLTLESARPSHTSQYLCASSPPGTGSETQYFGPGTRLLVL.

The rearrangement uses TRBV20-1 and TRBJ2-1, with 9 nucleotides matching TRBD2. The CDR3 runs to 13 residues. V shed 3 bases, J shed 7 bases, and the junction held 4 bases outside the gene matches. The germline V gene encodes CDR1 DFQATT and CDR2 SNEGSKA (reference sequence). CDR3 DNA sequence: TGCAGTGCTAGGGCGGGGGGGCCTAATGAGCAGTTCTTC. This encodes CSARAGGPNEQFF.

The V gene is TRBV5-1, the J gene TRBJ1-2; D ambiguous. This CDR3 comprises 15 residues. V dropped 0 bases and J dropped 1 base, with 10 bases sitting between them. Germline values: CDR1 SGHRS, CDR2 YFSETQ. In DNA form, the CDR3 reads TGCGCCAGCAGCTTGGCAGGCAAAGTTAACTATGGCTACACCTTC. Protein sequence: CASSLAGKVNYGYTF.

The rearrangement joins TRBV20-1 to TRBJ2-7; D could derive from TRBD1 or TRBD2 (5 bases each). V lost 3 bases to trimming and J lost 2 bases, with 11 bases between them. From germline, CDR1 is DFQATT and CDR2 SNEGSKA (reference sequence). CDR3 length equals 13 residues. This CDR3 is CSASRQTTYEQYF. The CDR3 nucleotides read TGCAGTGCTAGCCGACAGACTACCTACGAGCAGTACTTC.

CDR3 region: CSARGNRDRVYEQYF. Here the CDR3 DNA reads TGCAGTGCTAGGGGTAACCGGGACAGGGTCTACGAGCAGTACTTC. The V gene is TRBV20-1, the J gene TRBJ2-7; 9 nucleotides match TRBD1. The CDR3 length is 15 residues. Germline V gene data show CDR1 as DFQATT and CDR2 as SNEGSKA (reference sequence). The J segment lost 3 bases and the V segment lost 3 bases, leaving 9 bases of the junction unmatched.

This chain joins TRBV5-1 and TRBJ2-3; the match to TRBD2 covers 9 bases. The V and J ends lost 0 bases and 3 bases, in that order; junction bases with no gene match: 11. From germline, CDR1 is SGHRS and CDR2 YFSETQ. This CDR3 region has 18 residues. The CDR3 is CASSLEGREGLLTDTQYF. CDR3 in DNA: TGCGCCAGCAGCTTGGAAGGGCGGGAGGGCCTCTTGACAGATACGCAGTATTTT. The whole variable domain, filled in from reference TRBV5-1 and TRBJ2-3, reads KAGVTQTPRYLIKTRGQQVTLSCSPISGHRSVSWYQQTPGQGLQFLFEYFSETQRNKGNFPGRFSGRQFSNSRSEMNVSTLELGDSALYLCASSLEGREGLLTDTQYFGPGTRLTVL.

The V gene is TRBV4-1, the J gene TRBJ1-5; D may be TRBD1 (6 bases). Trimming took 3 bases from V and 0 from J, leaving 9 bases between them. Germline CDR1 and CDR2: MGHRA and YSYEKL. The CDR3 sequence is 15 residues long. This chain's CDR3 is CASSHGQNSNQPQHF. In DNA, the CDR3 is TGCGCCAGCAGCCATGGACAGAATAGCAATCAGCCCCAGCATTTT.

CDR3 coding DNA: TGTGCCGGGGGGACAGGGTGGAATTCACCCCTCCACTTT. Amino acid sequence: CAGGTGWNSPLHF. This chain uses TRBV6-1 with TRBJ1-6, with 9 bases identical to TRBD1. The CDR3 runs 13 residues. V shed 11 bases and J 7 bases; nucleotides not matched to a gene: 6. The germline gives CDR1 MNHNS, CDR2 SASEGT.

This clonotype was seen repeatedly, ten times or more. The chain has TRBV30 and TRBJ2-1; unclear D gene. Germline values: CDR1 GTSNPN, CDR2 SVGIG (reference sequence). The CDR3 is made up of 13 amino acids. The V end lost 3 bases, the J end lost 4 bases, and 10 bases lay between the germline ends. The CDR3 coding sequence is TGTGCCTGGAGCCTACCGGTTTACAATGAGCAGTTCTTC. Amino acids: CAWSLPVYNEQFF.